This T cell receptor (beta chain) was captured by sequencing in a study of blood T cell repertoires in COVID-19. The wider study: The origin of the acute and convalescent COVID-19 samples was the United States, Italy and Spain.

Produced via immunoSEQ multiplex PCR; TCRdb's table is partial and in-frame only. The table includes 450,000 or so clones, around 91% detected once. The sample holds one count of this clone. The germline V gene encodes CDR1 MNHEY and CDR2 SMNVEV (reference sequence). The junction had 11 bases not matched to a gene; V was cut back by 6 bases and J by 7 bases. This CDR3 comprises 15 residues. This sequence originates from a woman between 35 and 50 years old with COVID-19, enrolled during active disease. V and J are TRBV27 and TRBJ1-5; 8 bases map to TRBD1. Sequencing was carried out using peripheral blood. The CDR3 sequence: CASSPRTGQWQPQHF. The DNA of the CDR3 is TGTGCCAGCAGCCCCCGGACAGGGCAATGGCAGCCCCAGCATTTT.